The source of this T cell receptor (beta chain) is a study of T-cell memory formation after mild COVID-19. Study information: TCR clusters were mostly donor specific.

Trimming shortened V by 11 bases and J by 2 bases, and 9 bases separated the two germline ends. CDR1 SNHLY and CDR2 FYNNEI come from the germline V gene. The CDR3 contains 11 residues. TCRdb independently ran MiXCR on the 5' RACE reads; one entry per CDR3 protein. The top ten hold approximately 8.1% of the sample, which has 400,000 to 500,000 distinct CDR3 sequences, 20% seen once. This clonotype appeared a few times. V usage is TRBV2 and J usage is TRBJ2-5; D gene ambiguous. The material sequenced was PBMCs or a T cell subset sorted from them (not recorded which). This sequence was found in an adult woman who had mild COVID-19 (a few samples of this study predate the infection). Cell type and time point are not known. The CDR3 reads CAGSMQETQYF. The CDR3 nucleotides are TGTGCCGGGTCTATGCAAGAGACCCAGTACTTC.